This is a list of T cell receptor beta chains from one sample in a study of beta chain features in type 1 diabetes. TCRdb's table, derived via immunoSEQ multiplex PCR, lists solely in-frame clones and lacks some. There are hundreds of thousands of clones in the sample; 15% occur only once, and around 0.015% lies in the top ten. The sample taken for sequencing was naive CD4+ T cells from blood. Receptor source: a man aged 18 to 30 with type 1 diabetes. Both conserved end residues are part of each CDR3. Clone sizes are given selectively: once, few, many, or a class where the clone is expanded.

abundance,v_gene,CDR3aa
few,TRBV7-2,CASSLDGGPYNEQFF
NA,TRBV9,CASSATGTEINTIYF
NA,TRBV11-2,CASSLSPSRSEQFF
NA,TRBV11-2,CASSSTGEEDQPQHF
NA,TRBV28,CATDTQPTRGGDTQYF
NA,TRBV2,CASHRGSNQPQHF
few,TRBV4-1,CASSRYLSLARETQYF
few,TRBV19,CASSIGLQETQYF
NA,TRBV28,CASSLKMSGLAGISTDTQYF
few,TRBV11-2,CASSFQDRVSPLHF
NA,TRBV14,CASSHLAGGLLNEQFF
few,TRBV5-1,CASSLETAEETQYF
few,TRBV5-1,CASCRLAGAGELFF
few,TRBV19,CASSIIPGTNSPLHF
few,TRBV5-4,CASSSTGNSPLHF
NA,TRBV10-2,CASRRVDYGYTF
NA,TRBV5-6,CASSLVAGVRDTQYF
NA,TRBV25-1,CASSEYLSGELFF
few,TRBV5-1,CASSGGTGVYTGELFF
NA,TRBV30,CAWSGLAGALFTDTQYF
NA,TRBV27,CASSLFNQETQYF